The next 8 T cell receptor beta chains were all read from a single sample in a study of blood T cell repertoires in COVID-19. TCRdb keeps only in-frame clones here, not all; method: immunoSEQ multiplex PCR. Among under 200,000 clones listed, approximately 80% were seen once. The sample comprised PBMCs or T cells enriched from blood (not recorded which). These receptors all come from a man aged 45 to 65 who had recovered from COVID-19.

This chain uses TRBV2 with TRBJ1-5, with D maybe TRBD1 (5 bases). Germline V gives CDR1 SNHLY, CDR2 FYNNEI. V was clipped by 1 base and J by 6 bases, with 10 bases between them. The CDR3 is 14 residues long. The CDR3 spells CASSEEGRSQPQHF. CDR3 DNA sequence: TGTGCCAGCAGTGAAGAGGGGCGAAGTCAGCCCCAGCATTTT.

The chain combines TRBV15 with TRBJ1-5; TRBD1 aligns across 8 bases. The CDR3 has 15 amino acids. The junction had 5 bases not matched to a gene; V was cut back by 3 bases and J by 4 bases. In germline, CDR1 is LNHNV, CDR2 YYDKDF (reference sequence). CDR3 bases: TGTGCCACCAGCAGTGGACAGGGCAAAAATCAGCCCCAGCATTTT. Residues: CATSSGQGKNQPQHF.

The CDR3 sequence: CASSVGWSPTEAFF. The CDR3 bases are TGTGCCAGCAGCGTAGGTTGGAGTCCCACTGAAGCTTTCTTT. V is TRBV9 and J is TRBJ1-1; D not resolved. This CDR3 has 14 amino acids. Germline assignment: CDR1 SGDLS and CDR2 YYNGEE. The V gene lost 0 bases and the J gene lost 4 bases, with 10 bases spanning the gap. The whole variable domain, remainder taken from reference TRBV9 and TRBJ1-1, is DSGVTQTPKHLITATGQRVTLRCSPRSGDLSVYWYQQSLDQGLQFLIQYYNGEERAKGNILERFSAQQFPDLHSELNLSSLELGDSALYFCASSVGWSPTEAFFGQGTRLTVV.

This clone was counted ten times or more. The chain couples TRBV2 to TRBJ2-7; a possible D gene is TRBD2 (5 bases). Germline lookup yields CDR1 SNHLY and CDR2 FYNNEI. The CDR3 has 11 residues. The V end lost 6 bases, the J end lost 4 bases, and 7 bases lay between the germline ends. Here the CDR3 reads CASRGSYEQYF. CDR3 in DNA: TGTGCCAGCAGGGGGAGTTACGAGCAGTACTTC. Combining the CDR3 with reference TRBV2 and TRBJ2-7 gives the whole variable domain EPEVTQTPSHQVTQMGQEVILRCVPISNHLYFYWYRQILGQKVEFLVSFYNNEISEKSEIFDDQFSVERPDGSNFTLKIRSTKLEDSAMYFCASRGSYEQYFGPGTRLTVT.

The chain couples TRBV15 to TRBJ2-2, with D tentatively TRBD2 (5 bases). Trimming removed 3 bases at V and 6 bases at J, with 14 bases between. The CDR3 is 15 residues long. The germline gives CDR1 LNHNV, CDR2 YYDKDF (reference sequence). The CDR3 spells CATSRVERGAGELFF. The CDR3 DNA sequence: TGTGCCACCAGCAGGGTGGAACGGGGAGCCGGGGAGCTGTTTTTT.

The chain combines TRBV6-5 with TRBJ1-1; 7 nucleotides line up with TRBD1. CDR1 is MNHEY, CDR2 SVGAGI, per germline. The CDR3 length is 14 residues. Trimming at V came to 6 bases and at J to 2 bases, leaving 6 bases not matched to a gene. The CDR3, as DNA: TGTGCCAGCAGGCTTGACAGGGCTAACACTGAAGCTTTCTTT. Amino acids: CASRLDRANTEAFF.

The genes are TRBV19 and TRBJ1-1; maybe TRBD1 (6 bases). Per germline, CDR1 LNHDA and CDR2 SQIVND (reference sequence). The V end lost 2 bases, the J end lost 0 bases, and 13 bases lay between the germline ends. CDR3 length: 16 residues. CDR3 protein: CASSINQGPLNTEAFF. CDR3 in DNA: TGTGCCAGTAGTATAAATCAGGGGCCGTTGAACACTGAAGCTTTCTTT.

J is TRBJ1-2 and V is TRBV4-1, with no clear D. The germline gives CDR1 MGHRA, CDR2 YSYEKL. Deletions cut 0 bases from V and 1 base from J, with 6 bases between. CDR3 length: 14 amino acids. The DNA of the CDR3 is TGCGCCAGCAGCCAAGATTTAATTAACTATGGCTACACCTTC. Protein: CASSQDLINYGYTF.